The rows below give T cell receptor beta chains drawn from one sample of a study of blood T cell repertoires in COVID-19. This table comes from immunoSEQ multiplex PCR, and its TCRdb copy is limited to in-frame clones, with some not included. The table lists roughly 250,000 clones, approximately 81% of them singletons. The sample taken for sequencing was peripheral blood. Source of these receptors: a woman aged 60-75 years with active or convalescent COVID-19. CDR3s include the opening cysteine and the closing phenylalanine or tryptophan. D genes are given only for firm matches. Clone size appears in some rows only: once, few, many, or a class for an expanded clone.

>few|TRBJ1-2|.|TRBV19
CASSIAQGAYGYTF
TGTGCCAGTAGTATAGCTCAGGGCGCCTATGGCTACACCTTC
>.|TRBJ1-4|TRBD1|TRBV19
CASRDRGDEKLFF
TGTGCCAGCAGGGACAGGGGTGATGAAAAACTGTTTTTT
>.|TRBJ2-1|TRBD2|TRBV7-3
CASSPQGLAGFLNEQFF
TGTGCCAGCAGCCCCCAGGGGCTAGCGGGGTTTTTAAATGAGCAGTTCTTC
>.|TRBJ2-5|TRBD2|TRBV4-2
CASSPLAGGLQETQYF
TGTGCCAGCAGCCCGCTAGCGGGGGGTCTTCAAGAGACCCAGTACTTC
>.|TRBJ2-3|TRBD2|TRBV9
CASSPLGLAYTDTQYF
TGTGCCAGCAGCCCCCTGGGACTAGCTTACACAGATACGCAGTATTTT
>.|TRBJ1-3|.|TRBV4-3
CASSQDRFPPGNTIYF
TGCGCCAGCAGCCAAGATCGGTTCCCCCCGGGGAACACCATATATTTT
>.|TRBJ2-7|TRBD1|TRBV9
CASSAGQGLAYEQYF
TGTGCCAGCAGCGCGGGACAGGGTTTAGCCTACGAGCAGTACTTC
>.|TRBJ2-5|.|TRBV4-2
CASSQTGQETQYF
TGTGCCAGCAGCCAAACGGGTCAAGAGACCCAGTACTTC
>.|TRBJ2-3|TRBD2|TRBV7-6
CASSFPGTSGGRDTQYF
TGTGCCAGCAGCTTCCCCGGGACTAGCGGGGGGCGAGATACGCAGTATTTT
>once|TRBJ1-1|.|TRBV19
CASSITVNTEAFF
TGTGCCAGTAGTATAACGGTCAACACTGAAGCTTTCTTT
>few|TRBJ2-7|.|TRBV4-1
CASSQEHRVTYEQYF
TGCGCCAGCAGCCAAGAGCACAGGGTGACCTACGAGCAGTACTTC
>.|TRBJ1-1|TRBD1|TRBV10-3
CAISESPGGTGSEAFF
TGTGCCATCAGTGAGTCCCCGGGGGGGACAGGGTCTGAAGCTTTCTTT
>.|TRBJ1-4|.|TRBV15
CATSADRFNEKLFF
TGTGCCACCAGCGCGGACAGATTTAATGAAAAACTGTTTTTT
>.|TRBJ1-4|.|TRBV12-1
CASSFGTGAFNEKLFF
.
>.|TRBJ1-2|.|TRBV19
CASSMDSFNYGYTF
TGTGCCAGTAGTATGGACAGCTTTAACTATGGCTACACCTTC
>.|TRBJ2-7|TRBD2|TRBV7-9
CASREGLGSSYEQYF
TGTGCCAGCAGAGAGGGACTAGGGAGCTCCTACGAGCAGTACTTC
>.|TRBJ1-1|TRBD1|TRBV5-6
CASSAGQGGKTEAFF
TGTGCCAGCAGCGCAGGACAGGGGGGTAAAACTGAAGCTTTCTTT
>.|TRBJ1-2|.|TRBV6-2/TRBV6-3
CASSRGSSGYTF
TGTGCCAGCAGCAGGGGCTCCAGTGGCTACACCTTC
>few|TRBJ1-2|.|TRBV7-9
CASSLEAVNYGYTF
TGTGCCAGCAGCTTAGAGGCGGTTAACTATGGCTACACCTTC
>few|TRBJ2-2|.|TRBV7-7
CASSPGRTVNTGELFF
TGTGCTAGCAGCCCGGGCCGGACTGTCAACACCGGGGAGCTGTTTTTT
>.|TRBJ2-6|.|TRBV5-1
CASSFQVSGANVLTF
TGCGCCAGCAGCTTTCAGGTCTCTGGGGCCAACGTCCTGACTTTC
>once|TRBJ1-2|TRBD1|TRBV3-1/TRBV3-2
CASSRGDRDGYTF
TGTGCCAGCAGCCGAGGAGACAGGGACGGCTACACCTTC
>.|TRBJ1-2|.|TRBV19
CASEEAGAYYGYTF
TGTGCCTCAGAGGAGGCAGGGGCCTACTATGGCTACACCTTC
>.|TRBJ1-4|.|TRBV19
CASSTSEGNNEKLFF
TGTGCCAGTAGTACATCGGAGGGGAATAATGAAAAACTGTTTTTT
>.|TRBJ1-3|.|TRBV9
CASSALQGSGNTIYF
TGTGCCAGCAGCGCTCTGCAGGGGTCTGGAAACACCATATATTTT
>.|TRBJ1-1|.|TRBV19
CASSTPTSRTEAFF
TGTGCCAGTAGTACCCCTACGTCCCGAACTGAAGCTTTCTTT
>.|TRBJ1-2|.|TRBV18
CASSPTSYGTNYGYTF
TGTGCCAGCTCACCGACTAGCTACGGCACTAACTATGGCTACACCTTC
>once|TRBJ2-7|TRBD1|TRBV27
CASSLSPTGITYEQYF
TGTGCCAGCAGTTTATCCCCGACAGGGATAACCTACGAGCAGTACTTC
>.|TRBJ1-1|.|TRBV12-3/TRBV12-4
CASSYGNTEAFF
TGTGCCAGCAGTTACGGGAACACTGAAGCTTTCTTT
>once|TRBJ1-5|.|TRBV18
CASSPAPNQPQHF
TGTGCCAGCTCACCGGCTCCCAATCAGCCCCAGCATTTT
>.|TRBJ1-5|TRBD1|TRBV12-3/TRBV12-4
CASSLTGGEPQHF
TGTGCCAGCAGCTTGACAGGGGGCGAGCCCCAGCATTTT
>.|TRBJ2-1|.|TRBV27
CASSYSGSSYNEQFF
TGTGCCAGCAGCTATAGCGGAAGCTCCTACAATGAGCAGTTCTTC
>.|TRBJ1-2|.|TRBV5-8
CASTSFRNYGYTF
TGTGCCAGCACCTCTTTTCGTAACTATGGCTACACCTTC
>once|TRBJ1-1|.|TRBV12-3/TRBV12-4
CASSLSNVAEAFF
TGTGCCAGCAGTCTCAGTAATGTGGCTGAAGCTTTCTTT
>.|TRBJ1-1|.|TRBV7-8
CASSLVGASRGTEAFF
TGTGCCAGCAGCTTAGTTGGGGCGTCAAGGGGCACTGAAGCTTTCTTT
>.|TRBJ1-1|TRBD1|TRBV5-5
CASSRGQGGSTEAFF
TGTGCCAGCAGCCGGGGACAGGGGGGATCCACTGAAGCTTTCTTT
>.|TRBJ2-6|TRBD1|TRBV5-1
CASSPGLTGIFSGANVLTF
TGCGCCAGCAGCCCCGGTCTGACAGGGATTTTCTCTGGGGCCAACGTCCTGACTTTC
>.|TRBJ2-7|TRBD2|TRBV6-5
CASRLGLAGGYEQYF
TGTGCCAGCAGACTCGGACTAGCGGGGGGTTACGAGCAGTACTTC
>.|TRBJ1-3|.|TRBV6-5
CASRQGLQGNTIYF
TGTGCCAGCCGCCAGGGGCTGCAGGGAAACACCATATATTTT